This record concerns one T cell receptor (beta chain) sequence. The antigen remains undetermined. The sample originates from a study of shared clonotypes between healthy human individuals. V lost 3 bases to trimming and J lost 6 bases, with 9 bases between them. The germline V gene has CDR1 MDHEN and CDR2 SYDVKM. The CDR3 contains 13 residues. Points from the study as a whole: Non-shared clonotypes displayed generation probabilities falling below those of clonotypes present in all four donors.

CD45RO-negative CD8 cells positively selected for CCR7 made up the naive population, which excluded terminally differentiated effector memory CD45RA+ cells. Here immunoSEQ multiplex PCR was the method, and the copy in TCRdb shows in-frame clones only, minus some. The data hold 2 million to 2.5 million clones, with about 92% observed a single time. The V call is TRBV28, the J call TRBJ1-3; perhaps TRBD1 as D (6 bases). Sequencing was carried out using naive CD8+ T cells from PBMCs. The source of this sequence is a young man in good health. Some clones in this sample may be carry-over from other donors' samples. The CDR3 here is CASSLGGLNTIYF. The CDR3 nucleotides are TGTGCCAGCAGTTTGGGGGGGCTAAACACCATATATTTT.